This T cell receptor beta chain is from a study of blood T cells in healthy people across ages. On the study more broadly: Per every two T cells, about one barcoded beta molecule was captured by template switching.

Through a sample-barcoded 5' primer and a J-beta primer mix, a second PCR was run for roughly 7 to 11 cycles. TCRdb used MiXCR to reprocess the 5' RACE reads, holding one entry per CDR3 protein. The table shows 1.5 million to 2 million distinct CDR3 sequences, with under 30% occurring only once. Study observations and caveats: It was held that the diversity estimates obtained from one million T cells were underestimates. Fewer expanded clones and more diversity marked long-lived versus aged donors.

With 6 bases clipped from V and 5 bases from J, the junction kept 23 bases outside the gene matches. In germline, CDR1 is MNHNS, CDR2 SASEGT. This CDR3 is 19 amino acids long. Ten or more counts support this clonotype. Its target is unknown. The chain couples TRBV6-1 to TRBJ2-5; 8 positions match TRBD2. Sequenced material: blood. The sequence came from a woman aged 25 to 39 in good health. For the CDR3, the DNA is TGTGCCAGCAGCTCGTCGCTACGGACCACAGCGGGAGCGGAGGAGACCCAGTACTTC. Encoded protein: CASSSSLRTTAGAEETQYF.